One and the same sample provided the 26 T cell receptor beta chains below, sequenced in a study of shared clonotypes between healthy human individuals. CD8 cells regarded as naive lacked CD45RO, were positively chosen for CCR7, and omitted terminally differentiated effector memory CD45RA+ cells. Here immunoSEQ multiplex PCR was the method, and the copy in TCRdb shows in-frame clones only, minus some. The sample holds some 740,000 clones; approximately 92% are singletons and the top ten take approximately 25%. Specimen: naive CD8+ T cells sorted from blood. The receptors here all came from a man aged 25-45 years in good health.

The V gene is TRBV30, the J gene TRBJ2-7; D is unclear. The germline V gene has CDR1 GTSNPN and CDR2 SVGIG (reference sequence). The CDR3 spans 13 residues. With 5 bases removed from V and 3 bases from J, the gap between germline ends came to 14 bases. The CDR3 sequence: CAWSGGIRYEQYF. The CDR3 DNA sequence: TGTGCCTGGTCGGGTGGGATCCGCTACGAGCAGTACTTC.

The chain has TRBV6-1 and TRBJ2-7, with 7 bases aligning to TRBD2. The CDR3 length is 13 residues. Germline loops: CDR1 MNHNS, CDR2 SASEGT. With V trimmed by 6 bases and J by 0 bases, 2 bases remained unmatched. The CDR3 here is CASRGGSSYEQYF. The CDR3 nucleotides read TGTGCCAGCAGGGGCGGGAGCTCCTACGAGCAGTACTTC.

This clone has just one count. The chain couples TRBV28 to TRBJ1-1; maybe TRBD1 (5 bases). Germline CDR1 reads MDHEN; CDR2 reads SYDVKM. The CDR3 length is 13 residues. Trimming took off 5 bases at V and 1 base at J, with 8 bases between the two ends. Here the CDR3 reads CASSPQENTEAFF. The CDR3 DNA sequence: TGTGCCAGCAGTCCACAGGAGAACACTGAAGCTTTCTTT.

The gene calls are TRBV6-1 and TRBJ2-1, with 11 positions matching TRBD2. With V trimmed by 7 bases and J by 8 bases, 4 bases remained unmatched. Germline-derived CDR1 and CDR2 are MNHNS and SASEGT. There are 13 residues in the CDR3. The CDR3 protein is CASKLAGADEQFF. For the CDR3, the DNA is TGTGCCAGCAAACTAGCGGGAGCGGATGAGCAGTTCTTC.

A remark on this clone: One base separates it from a far larger clone, so it is likely a read error. The V and J genes are TRBV11-2 and TRBJ2-7; TRBD1 matches at 10 bases. In germline, CDR1 is SGHAT, CDR2 FQNNGV. The CDR3 contains 15 residues. V gave up 4 bases and J gave up 2 bases; unmatched junction bases: 5. In nucleotides, the CDR3 is TGTGCCAGCAGCTCCTGGGACAGGGGTACCTACGAGCAGTACTTC. Translation: CASSSWDRGTYEQYF.

In regard to this clone: Other DNA sequences in this specimen translate into the identical CDR3. The V call is TRBV7-9, the J call TRBJ2-2; D might be TRBD2 (6 bases). The V end was cut by 2 bases, the J end by 6 bases, with 7 bases between. The CDR3 loop spans 13 amino acids. CDR1 and CDR2 (germline): SEHNR, FQNEAQ (reference sequence). CDR3 sequence (DNA): TGTGCCAGCAGCTTAACGGGGGCCGGGGAGCTGTTTTTT. The encoded protein is CASSLTGAGELFF.

V usage is TRBV27 and J usage is TRBJ2-1; no reliable D call. Germline values: CDR1 MNHEY, CDR2 SMNVEV (reference sequence). The V end lost 8 bases, the J end lost 0 bases, and 8 bases lay between the germline ends. The CDR3 is 13 amino acids. The CDR3 region has the DNA TGTGCCAGCGGAGCGAACTCCTACAATGAGCAGTTCTTC. Translated: CASGANSYNEQFF.

This chain uses TRBV28 with TRBJ2-7, with TRBD1 as a possible D gene (6 bases). Germline CDR1 and CDR2: MDHEN and SYDVKM. The CDR3 is 16 amino acids. Deletions cut 3 bases from V and 5 bases from J, with 20 bases between. This chain's CDR3 is CASSLFVGQGIHEQYF. CDR3 nucleotides: TGTGCCAGCAGTTTGTTTGTAGGCCAGGGGATCCACGAGCAGTACTTC.

This chain joins TRBV14 and TRBJ2-1; perhaps TRBD1 as D (5 bases). In germline, CDR1 is SGHDN, CDR2 FVKESK. V was shortened by 4 bases and J by 2 bases, with 15 bases between the two germline ends. The CDR3 length is 16 residues. CDR3 residues: CASSPQLQGTYNEQFF. The CDR3 DNA reads as TGTGCCAGCAGCCCCCAACTCCAGGGTACCTACAATGAGCAGTTCTTC.

The chain recombines TRBV5-1 with TRBJ1-2; 8 bases fit TRBD1. The CDR3 is 15 residues long. V was pared by 0 bases and J by 5 bases, with 6 bases of the junction left unmatched. Germline-derived CDR1 and CDR2 are SGHRS and YFSETQ. The CDR3 bases are TGCGCCAGCAGCTTGGAGGACAGGGTCGGATATGGCTACACCTTC. Encoded protein: CASSLEDRVGYGYTF.

This rearrangement joins TRBV7-9 to TRBJ1-1; 8 bases align to TRBD1. Unmatched junction bases numbered 11, after V lost 5 bases and J lost 0 bases. Germline V gene data show CDR1 as SEHNR and CDR2 as FQNEAQ (reference sequence). The CDR3 has 17 amino acids. The CDR3 DNA reads TGTGCCAGCAGCCGTAGCGGTACAGGGGGTATGAACACTGAAGCTTTCTTT. Translating it yields CASSRSGTGGMNTEAFF.

Comment on this clone: Different DNA sequences within this sample yield the same CDR3. The chain is built from TRBV27 and TRBJ2-7; no reliable D call. Trimming pared 2 bases from V and 2 bases from J, leaving 7 bases between. Germline assignment: CDR1 MNHEY and CDR2 SMNVEV (reference sequence). This CDR3 is 13 amino acids long. CDR3 in amino acids: CASSLSRTYEQYF. The CDR3 region has the DNA TGTGCCAGCAGTTTAAGCAGGACCTACGAGCAGTACTTC.

The V call is TRBV29-1, the J call TRBJ2-3; D may be TRBD2 (5 bases). V lost 5 bases, J lost 5 bases, and 11 bases lay in between. This CDR3 spans 12 amino acids. Germline V gene lookup returns CDR1 SQVTM and CDR2 ANQGSEA. CDR3 sequence (DNA): TGCAGCGTTCCCGTGGGAGTAGATACGCAGTATTTT. This translates into CSVPVGVDTQYF.

The chain carries TRBV27 and TRBJ2-7; D could derive from TRBD1 or TRBD2 (5 bases each). From germline, CDR1 is MNHEY and CDR2 SMNVEV (reference sequence). Trimming removed 0 bases at V and 2 bases at J, with 11 bases between. The CDR3 loop spans 15 amino acids. The CDR3 DNA sequence: TGTGCCAGCAGTTTATCCGGGACGGAACCCTACGAGCAGTACTTC. This gives the protein CASSLSGTEPYEQYF.

The rearrangement uses TRBV4-1 and TRBJ2-7; TRBD2 might be the D (5 bases). Trimming pared 2 bases from V and 5 bases from J, leaving 16 bases between. The CDR3 totals 15 residues. CDR1 and CDR2 (germline): MGHRA, YSYEKL. The CDR3 DNA follows: TGCGCCAGCAGCCAAACTCTTATAGAGGGCCACGAGCAGTACTTC. The encoded protein is CASSQTLIEGHEQYF.

The chain carries TRBV27 and TRBJ2-7; tentatively, D is TRBD1 or TRBD2 (5 bases each). Trimming stripped 1 base from V and 0 bases from J, with 10 bases between. The CDR3 length is 15 residues. The germline gives CDR1 MNHEY, CDR2 SMNVEV (reference sequence). The CDR3 sequence: CASSLWPGSSYEQYF. The CDR3 region has the DNA TGTGCCAGCAGTTTATGGCCAGGGAGCTCCTACGAGCAGTACTTC.

The gene calls are TRBV27 and TRBJ2-7, with D tentatively TRBD1 (6 bases). V gave up 6 bases and J gave up 1 base, with 10 bases separating them. Germline CDR1 is MNHEY and CDR2 is SMNVEV (reference sequence). CDR3 length: 13 residues. CDR3 bases: TGTGCCAGCAGCGAGGGGGTATCCTACGAGCAGTACTTC. Translated, it gives CASSEGVSYEQYF.

The chain recombines TRBV9 with TRBJ2-1, with 12 bases identical to TRBD2. The CDR3 sequence is 16 residues long. Germline V lookup: CDR1 SGDLS, CDR2 YYNGEE. V was clipped by 4 bases and J by 7 bases; unmatched bases: 9. This CDR3 reads CASSPRTSGVVNEQFF. The DNA for the CDR3 is TGTGCCAGCAGCCCCAGGACTAGCGGGGTCGTGAATGAGCAGTTCTTC. The full variable domain, rest sourced from reference TRBV9 and TRBJ2-1, is DSGVTQTPKHLITATGQRVTLRCSPRSGDLSVYWYQQSLDQGLQFLIQYYNGEERAKGNILERFSAQQFPDLHSELNLSSLELGDSALYFCASSPRTSGVVNEQFFGPGTRLTVL.

The CDR3 nucleotides are TGTGCCAGCAGTGACGTTCCGGGGGAGCAGTTCTTC. This translates into CASSDVPGEQFF. The chain has TRBV6-4 and TRBJ2-1; D might be TRBD2 (5 bases). The germline V and J ends were trimmed by 2 bases and 10 bases, with 9 bases remaining between them. CDR1 and CDR2 from the germline V gene are MRHNA and SNTAGT. This CDR3 has 12 residues.

This chain links TRBV6-1 with TRBJ2-1; possible D gene TRBD1, 6 bases. The V end lost 3 bases, the J end lost 4 bases, and 22 bases lay between the germline ends. CDR3 size: 18 residues. Germline CDR1 reads MNHNS; CDR2 reads SASEGT. CDR3 region: CASSDNPKNRERYNEQFF. The CDR3, as DNA: TGTGCCAGCAGTGACAACCCTAAAAACAGGGAAAGATACAATGAGCAGTTCTTC.

V and J are TRBV11-2 and TRBJ2-7; 11 bases align to TRBD1. Germline assignment: CDR1 SGHAT and CDR2 FQNNGV. The CDR3 is 15 amino acids. V dropped 4 bases and J dropped 7; count of bases not matched to a gene: 9. The CDR3 here is CASSYSAGQGEEQYF. The CDR3 DNA follows: TGTGCCAGCAGCTACTCCGCGGGACAGGGGGAAGAGCAGTACTTC. Together with reference TRBV11-2 and TRBJ2-7, the CDR3 gives the full variable domain: EAGVAQSPRYKIIEKRQSVAFWCNPISGHATLYWYQQILGQGPKLLIQFQNNGVVDDSQLPKDRFSAERLKGVDSTLKIQPAKLEDSAVYLCASSYSAGQGEEQYFGPGTRLTVT.

The rearrangement joins TRBV28 to TRBJ1-1; 7 bases match TRBD1. The CDR3 has 16 amino acids. Germline assignment: CDR1 MDHEN and CDR2 SYDVKM. V was clipped by 3 bases and J by 5 bases; unmatched bases: 12. For the CDR3, the DNA is TGTGCCAGCAGTTTCCCCCGGAGACAGGGAGGAACTGAAGCTTTCTTT. Encoded protein: CASSFPRRQGGTEAFF.

The CDR3 region is CASSQENVYGYTF. The CDR3 region has the DNA TGTGCCAGCAGTCAGGAAAACGTCTATGGCTACACCTTC. V is TRBV6-6 and J is TRBJ1-2; D gene unclear. The CDR3 has 13 residues. V lost 5 bases and J lost 4, with 11 bases in between. CDR1 is MNHNY and CDR2 is SVGAGI in the germline V gene (reference sequence).

The CDR3 region has the DNA TGTGCCAGTACCCCGTGGCAGAACACCGGGGAGCTGTTTTTT. Protein product: CASTPWQNTGELFF. The chain combines TRBV19 with TRBJ2-2; D gene unclear. V gave up 7 bases and J gave up 1 base, with 10 bases separating them. The CDR3 runs to 14 residues. Germline V gene lookup returns CDR1 LNHDA and CDR2 SQIVND (reference sequence).

V and J are TRBV4-3 and TRBJ1-4, with a weak D call TRBD1 (5 bases). The V gene's germline CDR1 is LGHNA and CDR2 YSLEER. The CDR3 is made up of 15 amino acids. Trimming took off 1 base at V and 6 bases at J, with 12 bases between the two ends. In DNA, the CDR3 is TGCGCCAGCAGCCAAGGGTGGGACGGTTATGAAAAACTGTTTTTT. This gives the protein CASSQGWDGYEKLFF.

This chain joins TRBV7-9 and TRBJ2-7; D remains unclear. This CDR3 has 13 amino acids. V was clipped by 0 bases and J by 3 bases, with 6 bases between them. CDR1 and CDR2 from the germline V gene are SEHNR and FQNEAQ (reference sequence). CDR3 nucleotide sequence: TGTGCCAGCAGCTTAGCGGCAGGCTACGAGCAGTACTTC. It codes for CASSLAAGYEQYF.